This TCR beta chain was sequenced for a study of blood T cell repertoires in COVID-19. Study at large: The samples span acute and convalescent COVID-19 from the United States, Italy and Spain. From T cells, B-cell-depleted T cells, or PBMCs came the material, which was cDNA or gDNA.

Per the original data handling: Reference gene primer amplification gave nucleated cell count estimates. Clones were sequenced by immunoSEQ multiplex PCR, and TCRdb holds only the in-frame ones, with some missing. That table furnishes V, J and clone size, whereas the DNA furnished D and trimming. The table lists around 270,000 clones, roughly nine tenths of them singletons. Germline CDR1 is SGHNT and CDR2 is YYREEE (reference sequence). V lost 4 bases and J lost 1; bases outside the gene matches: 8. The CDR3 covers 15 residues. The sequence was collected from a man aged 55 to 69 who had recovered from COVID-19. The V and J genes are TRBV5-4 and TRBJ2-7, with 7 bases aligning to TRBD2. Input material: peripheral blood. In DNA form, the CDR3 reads TGTGCCAGCAGCCCCTCTGGCGGGGGTTCCTACGAGCAGTACTTC. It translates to CASSPSGGGSYEQYF.